This passage covers 29 T cell receptor beta chains from one sample sequenced in a study of spatial heterogeneity in lung cancer. TCRdb analysed the 5' RACE reads with MiXCR anew, one entry per CDR3 protein. The sample contains about 12,000 distinct CDR3 sequences, approximately 15% of which appear only once. Indicated time point: sample taken at primary tumor resection. Unsorted samples of tumor, nontumor lung or frozen PBMC had their whole RNA sequenced. Material: PBMCs, obtained at surgery. The origin of the receptors is a female donor with early-stage non-small cell lung cancer.

By frequency in the sample, this clonotype is medium-sized (0.01 to 0.1%). The rearrangement joins TRBV7-9 to TRBJ2-7; 8 positions match TRBD2. Germline V CDR1 and CDR2: SEHNR, FQNEAQ (reference sequence). The V segment lost 5 bases and the J segment 4 bases; nucleotides outside the gene matches: 13. The CDR3 covers 16 residues. Here the CDR3 DNA reads TGTGCCAGCAGCGGTGGGTCCGGGACTAGGGCTTACGAGCAGTACTTC. It yields the protein CASSGGSGTRAYEQYF.

The V call is TRBV10-3, the J call TRBJ1-1; tentatively, D is TRBD1 (6 bases). V gave up 4 bases and J gave up 11 bases, with 17 bases separating them. The CDR3 has 13 residues. Germline V lookup: CDR1 ENHRY, CDR2 SYGVKD. CDR3 in amino acids: CAISVAGVSEAFF. Written as DNA, the CDR3 is TGTGCCATCAGTGTCGCAGGGGTGAGCGAGGCTTTCTTT.

This clonotype showed up many times. This rearrangement joins TRBV2 to TRBJ2-4; TRBD1 matches 7 bases. The CDR3 covers 15 residues. Germline loops: CDR1 SNHLY, CDR2 FYNNEI. V shed 6 bases and J 0 bases; nucleotides not matched to a gene: 5. The CDR3 DNA is TGTGCCAGCAGAGCTGACAGGGTAGCCAAAAACATTCAGTACTTC. This gives the protein CASRADRVAKNIQYF.

In this sample, this clonotype turned up many times. The V call is TRBV7-2, the J call TRBJ1-2; TRBD1 agrees at 9 bases. V dropped 3 bases and J dropped 2; count of bases not matched to a gene: 4. CDR1 is SGHTA and CDR2 is FQGNSA in the germline V gene. This CDR3 has 15 amino acids. This CDR3 is CASSFTGTGNYGYTF. The CDR3 coding sequence is TGTGCCAGCAGCTTTACCGGGACAGGGAACTATGGCTACACCTTC.

The sample holds many counts of this clonotype. This chain joins TRBV7-9 and TRBJ2-1; TRBD2 agrees at 8 bases. With 4 bases clipped from V and 7 bases from J, the junction kept 12 bases outside the gene matches. The length of the CDR3 is 16 residues. Per germline, CDR1 SEHNR and CDR2 FQNEAQ (reference sequence). The CDR3 sequence is CASSSRLASQRNEQFF. The CDR3 nucleotides are TGTGCCAGCAGCTCCCGACTAGCGTCCCAGAGAAATGAGCAGTTCTTC.

There are many counts of this clonotype. The chain carries TRBV10-3 and TRBJ2-1; perhaps TRBD2 as D (6 bases). This CDR3 is 12 amino acids long. The germline V gene encodes CDR1 ENHRY and CDR2 SYGVKD. Trimming left V 11 bases short and J 3 bases short, with 11 bases between. This chain's CDR3 is CAAGTDYNEQFF. The CDR3 DNA follows: TGTGCCGCGGGGACGGACTACAATGAGCAGTTCTTC.

Worth noting for this clonotype: With a much larger clone just one base away, this may be a read error. This chain joins TRBV6-5 and TRBJ2-1; 9 bases are shared with TRBD2. Germline CDR1 is MNHEY and CDR2 is SVGAGI. CDR3 length: 13 amino acids. Unmatched junction bases numbered 6, after V lost 8 bases and J lost 7 bases. The CDR3 DNA follows: TGTGCCAGCGGAGGGACTAGCTGGAATGAGCAGTTCTTC. It is translated as CASGGTSWNEQFF.

This clonotype was observed once. A much bigger clone sits one base away, suggesting this may be a read error. The CDR3 region is CASSERGLGSGANVLTF. The CDR3 DNA sequence: TGTGCCAGCAGTGAAAGGGGGTTGGGCTCTGGGGCCAACGTCCTGACTTTC. The chain couples TRBV2 to TRBJ2-6; perhaps TRBD1 as D (6 bases). Germline V gene data show CDR1 as SNHLY and CDR2 as FYNNEI. V was pared by 2 bases and J by 0 bases, with 11 bases between. The CDR3 runs to 17 residues.

This clonotype has ten or more counts. The chain recombines TRBV7-9 with TRBJ2-4; TRBD1 matches 8 bases. CDR3 length: 15 residues. The trim removed 8 bases at V and 3 bases at J, leaving 9 bases unmatched. CDR1 and CDR2 from the germline V gene are SEHNR and FQNEAQ (reference sequence). The CDR3 reads CASSLAGQVKNIQYF. For the CDR3, the DNA is TGTGCCAGCTCCCTGGCGGGACAGGTCAAAAACATTCAGTACTTC.

For this clonotype: A much larger clone sits a single nucleotide away, making a read error possible. This chain connects TRBV2 to TRBJ2-4; 7 bases agree with TRBD2. Trimming cost V 2 bases and J 6 bases; bases outside gene matches: 7. The CDR3 loop spans 15 amino acids. The V gene's germline CDR1 is SNHLY and CDR2 FYNNEI. The CDR3 DNA reads TGTGCCAGCAGTGAACCCCTCGGGGGGAGAAACATTCAGTACTTC. Residues: CASSEPLGGRNIQYF.

By its share, this clonotype is medium-sized. The chain joins TRBV18 to TRBJ2-5; unclear D gene. The CDR3 runs 11 residues. Germline CDR1 and CDR2: KGHSH and LQKENI. Trimming cost V 2 bases and J 3 bases, with 1 base left between them. CDR3 loop: CASSPEETQYF. For the CDR3, the DNA is TGTGCCAGCTCACCAGAAGAGACCCAGTACTTC.

The chain uses TRBV24-1 and TRBJ2-3; tentative D call: TRBD2 (5 bases). The germline CDR1 and CDR2 sequences are KGHDR and SFDVKD. The germline V and J ends were trimmed by 9 bases and 4 bases, with 10 bases remaining between them. The CDR3 is 12 amino acids. The CDR3 here is CATGAGSDTQYF. The CDR3 DNA reads TGTGCCACCGGCGCGGGCTCAGATACGCAGTATTTT.

A note on this clonotype: This may stem from a read error, because a much larger clone lies one nucleotide away. The chain recombines TRBV6-5 with TRBJ2-2; D perhaps matches TRBD2 (6 bases). CDR1 and CDR2 from the germline V gene are MNHEY and SVGAGI. This CDR3 region has 16 residues. CDR3 nucleotides: TGTGCCTGCAGCCCGAGGGACGGCGGGGCCACCGGGGAGCTGTTTTTT. It specifies CACSPRDGGATGELFF.

Remarks on this clonotype: A read error may be the cause here, since a much bigger clone is one base away. The V and J genes are TRBV3-1 and TRBJ2-1, with 11 bases identical to TRBD1. This CDR3 comprises 16 residues. Germline V gene data show CDR1 as LGHDT and CDR2 as YNNKEL (reference sequence). The CDR3 loop reads CVSSPGTGGSYNEQFF. As DNA, the CDR3 is TGTGTCAGCAGCCCAGGGACAGGGGGCTCCTACAATGAGCAGTTCTTC.

Comment on this clonotype: Possible read error: a much larger clone is one base away. The V gene is TRBV7-2, the J gene TRBJ2-7; D may match TRBD1 or TRBD2 (7 bases each). V lost 5 bases to trimming and J lost 5 bases, with 19 bases between them. This CDR3 is built from 15 residues. Per germline, CDR1 SGHTA and CDR2 FQGNSA. CDR3 nucleotides: TGTGCCAGCAGCCCACAGGGGAGGGGGATTAACGAGCAGTACTTC. Translating gives CASSPQGRGINEQYF.

By share, this clonotype counts as medium-sized. The chain couples TRBV11-2 to TRBJ2-1; no clear D. The V end was cut by 10 bases, the J end by 1 base, with 14 bases between. This CDR3 contains 14 residues. CDR1 and CDR2 (germline): SGHAT, FQNNGV. The CDR3 DNA reads as TGTGCCACCGCTGTTCGGGTATCCTACAATGAGCAGTTCTTC. It translates to CATAVRVSYNEQFF.

This chain connects TRBV29-1 to TRBJ2-1, with D unresolved. The CDR3 totals 13 residues. Germline V gene sequence: CDR1 SQVTM, CDR2 ANQGSEA. The V gene lost 4 bases and the J gene lost 5 bases, with 12 bases spanning the gap. The CDR3 nucleotides are TGCAGCGTTGGCTGGAGTTATGACAATGAGCAGTTCTTC. Protein product: CSVGWSYDNEQFF.

The table lists this clonotype with many counts. This sequence joins TRBV14 and TRBJ2-7; D unresolved. V was pared by 0 bases and J by 6 bases, with 12 bases between. CDR3 length: 14 amino acids. Per germline, CDR1 SGHDN and CDR2 FVKESK. CDR3 loop: CASSQDLLVREQYF. Written as DNA, the CDR3 is TGTGCCAGCAGCCAAGATTTATTAGTTCGCGAGCAGTACTTC.

The sample holds many counts of this clonotype. This chain uses TRBV29-1 with TRBJ2-1, with TRBD1 as a possible D gene (6 bases). The CDR3 contains 17 residues. Germline V gene lookup returns CDR1 SQVTM and CDR2 ANQGSEA. Between the trimmed V and J ends, which lost 7 bases and 7 bases, there was a span of 29 bases. The CDR3 nucleotides read TGCAGCGCTACGCGCAGGGGAGTTATCGGTCTTAGGAATGAGCAGTTCTTC. It specifies CSATRRGVIGLRNEQFF.

The chain couples TRBV11-3 to TRBJ2-5; D unresolved. This CDR3 has 13 amino acids. Germline CDR1 and CDR2: SGHNT and YENEEA. Trimming removed 5 bases at V and 0 bases at J, with 7 bases between. CDR3 in DNA: TGTGCCAGCAGCCACCCCAACCAAGAGACCCAGTACTTC. Residues: CASSHPNQETQYF.

This clonotype was recorded a few times. The V and J genes are TRBV6-5 and TRBJ1-4; D is possibly TRBD1 (6 bases). The CDR3 is made up of 16 amino acids. The germline V gene has CDR1 MNHEY and CDR2 SVGAGI. The ends were cut back, 2 bases at V and 2 bases at J, with 12 bases in the middle. CDR3 loop: CASSYRGAGTNEKLFF. The CDR3 DNA sequence: TGTGCCAGCAGTTACCGGGGGGCAGGCACTAATGAAAAACTGTTTTTT.

At least ten counts were recorded for this clonotype. The chain couples TRBV20-1 to TRBJ1-6; perhaps TRBD1 as D (6 bases). V was trimmed by 1 base and J by 9 bases, leaving 13 bases between them. The germline V gene encodes CDR1 DFQATT and CDR2 SNEGSKA (reference sequence). The CDR3 is made up of 14 amino acids. The CDR3 protein is CSARGRQAASPLHF. The CDR3 DNA reads TGCAGTGCTAGAGGGCGACAGGCGGCTTCACCCCTCCACTTT.

This clonotype was seen ten or more times. The J gene is TRBJ2-4, the V gene TRBV29-1, with D possibly being TRBD1 or TRBD2 (6 bases each). Germline V gene lookup returns CDR1 SQVTM and CDR2 ANQGSEA. CDR3 size: 12 residues. With 6 bases removed from V and 5 bases from J, the gap between germline ends came to 11 bases. Written as DNA, the CDR3 is TGCAGCGTGGCGGGACACCAAAACATTCAGTACTTC. Encoded protein: CSVAGHQNIQYF. Looking up the rest from reference TRBV29-1 and TRBJ2-4 gives the full variable domain: SAVISQKPSRDICQRGTSLTIQCQVDSQVTMMFWYRQQPGQSLTLIATANQGSEATYESGFVIDKFPISRPNLTFSTLTVSNMSPEDSSIYLCSVAGHQNIQYFGAGTRLSVL.

For this clonotype: A junction end diverges from the germline sequence, so it may reflect a read error. The chain combines TRBV7-2 with TRBJ2-1, with TRBD2 matching over 11 bases. Germline CDR1 reads SGHTA; CDR2 reads FQGNSA. The CDR3 length is 15 residues. Here the CDR3 DNA reads TGTGCCAGCAGCGTAGCGGGAGGGCCCTACAATGAGCAGTTCTTC. Translating gives CASSVAGGPYNEQFF.

This clonotype was picked up many times. The rearrangement joins TRBV18 to TRBJ1-6, with D hard to call. Germline values: CDR1 KGHSH, CDR2 LQKENI. The CDR3 extends over 12 amino acids. Trimming pared 5 bases from V and 8 bases from J, leaving 7 bases between. The CDR3 region is CASSTRDSPLHF. The CDR3 DNA sequence: TGTGCCAGCTCAACCCGTGATTCACCCCTCCACTTT.

This rearrangement joins TRBV3-1 to TRBJ2-7, with D possibly being TRBD2 (6 bases). This CDR3 comprises 16 residues. With 8 bases removed from V and 3 bases from J, the gap between germline ends came to 23 bases. Germline V gene sequence: CDR1 LGHDT, CDR2 YNNKEL (reference sequence). The CDR3 loop is CASGSRRGSGLYEQYF. The CDR3 DNA sequence: TGTGCCAGCGGCTCCAGACGGGGTAGCGGCCTCTACGAGCAGTACTTC.

The sample holds many counts of this clonotype. This rearrangement joins TRBV6-6 to TRBJ1-1; D is ambiguous. Deletions cut 6 bases from V and 4 bases from J, with 12 bases between. Per the germline V gene, CDR1 is MNHNY and CDR2 is SVGAGI (reference sequence). The CDR3 sequence is 13 residues long. The chain's CDR3 is CASRGPIGTEAFF. CDR3 nucleotides: TGTGCCAGCAGAGGCCCTATTGGCACTGAAGCTTTCTTT.

The table lists this clonotype with many counts. CDR3 sequence (DNA): TGCAGTGAGTACAGAGCCGGCTTGGGCTACACCTTC. Translation gives CSEYRAGLGYTF. The V call is TRBV20-1, the J call TRBJ1-2; D gene ambiguous. The CDR3 sequence is 12 residues long. The germline V gene has CDR1 DFQATT and CDR2 SNEGSKA (reference sequence). The germline V and J ends were trimmed by 7 bases and 8 bases, with 17 bases remaining between them.

Many counts were recorded for this clonotype. The chain employs TRBV7-9 and TRBJ2-3; 12 nucleotides line up with TRBD2. The CDR3 contains 15 residues. Germline CDR1 is SEHNR and CDR2 is FQNEAQ (reference sequence). The V and J ends lost 5 bases and 4 bases, in that order; junction bases with no gene match: 4. The chain's CDR3 is CASSRTSGTADTQYF. The CDR3 DNA reads as TGTGCCAGCAGCCGGACTAGCGGGACGGCAGATACGCAGTATTTT.